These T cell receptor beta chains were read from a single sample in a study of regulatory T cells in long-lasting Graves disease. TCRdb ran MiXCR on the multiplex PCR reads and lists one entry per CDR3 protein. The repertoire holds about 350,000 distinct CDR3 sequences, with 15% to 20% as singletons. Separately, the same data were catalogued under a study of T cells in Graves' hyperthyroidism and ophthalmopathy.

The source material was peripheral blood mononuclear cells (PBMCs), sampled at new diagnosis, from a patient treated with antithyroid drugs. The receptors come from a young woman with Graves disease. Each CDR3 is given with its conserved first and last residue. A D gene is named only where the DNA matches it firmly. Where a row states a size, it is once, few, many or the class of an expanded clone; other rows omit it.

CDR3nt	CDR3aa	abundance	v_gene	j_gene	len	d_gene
TGTGCCAGCAGCCACGGGACAGGCAATTCACCCCTCCACTTT	CASSHGTGNSPLHF	few	TRBV6-1	TRBJ1-6	14	TRBD1
TGTGCTAGCAGCTTAGCCAGGGGGCCGGGTGAAAAACTGTTTTTT	CASSLARGPGEKLFF	few	TRBV7-7	TRBJ1-4	15	TRBD1
TGTGCCAGCAGTTTAACGACAGGGTATCAGCCCCAGCATTTT	CASSLTTGYQPQHF	.	TRBV28	TRBJ1-5	14	TRBD1
TGTGCCAGCAGTTTACAGGGAAAGAACACTGAAGCTTCCTTT	CASSLQGKNTEASF	.	TRBV6-5	TRBJ1-1	14	.
TGCAGTGCTAGAGATGAGGGACTAGCGGGGGTTACAGCAACCGTCTTTTCATACGAGCAGTACTTC	CSARDEGLAGVTATVFSYEQYF	.	TRBV20-1	TRBJ2-7	22	TRBD2
TGTGCCAGCAGCCAAGGTTCGGGAGGGACCTATGGCTACACCTTC	CASSQGSGGTYGYTF	many	TRBV3-1	TRBJ1-2	15	.
TGCGCCAGCAGCCCCACCTCGGGACTAGCGGGGATCAATGAGCAGTTCTTC	CASSPTSGLAGINEQFF	.	TRBV5-1	TRBJ2-1	17	TRBD2
TGTGCCTGGAATCAGCCCCAGCATTTT	CAWNQPQHF	many	TRBV30	TRBJ1-5	9	.
TGTGCCAGCAGCTTAGGGGGCAGGGATCAGCCCCAGCATTTT	CASSLGGRDQPQHF	few	TRBV7-2	TRBJ1-5	14	.
TGCGCCAGCAGGATACAGGGGGCAGACAACACTGAAGCTTTCTTT	CASRIQGADNTEAFF	many	TRBV5-1	TRBJ1-1	15	TRBD1
TGTGCCAGCAGCGAGGGCCCCCAGGGTTATTTCGGGAATGAGCAGTTCTTC	CASSEGPQGYFGNEQFF	.	TRBV9	TRBJ2-1	17	.
TGTGCCAGCAGTTTAATCAGGACAGGGGCGACGAACACTGAAGCTTTCTTT	CASSLIRTGATNTEAFF	many	TRBV27	TRBJ1-1	17	TRBD1
TGCAGTGCTAGCCTTTATAGGGCAAGGGTAGCGGGAGAGGCACCCCATGAGCAGTTCTTC	CSASLYRARVAGEAPHEQFF	few	TRBV20-1	TRBJ2-1	20	TRBD2
TGTGCCAGCAGTTCTGGACTAGCCTGGGAGACCCAGTACTTC	CASSSGLAWETQYF	few	TRBV12-3/TRBV12-4	TRBJ2-5	14	TRBD2
TGTGCCAGCAGCTGGAGACCTTTAGAGACCCAGTACTTC	CASSWRPLETQYF	many	TRBV7-3	TRBJ2-5	13	.
TGTGCCAGCAGTTTGTCCGGGACAGGGGTTCGCTATGGCTACACCTTC	CASSLSGTGVRYGYTF	.	TRBV2	TRBJ1-2	16	TRBD1
TGTGCCAGCAGCTCCCAGACTAGCGGGAGGGGCAATGAGCAGTTCTTC	CASSSQTSGRGNEQFF	many	TRBV11-3	TRBJ2-1	16	TRBD2
TGTGCCAGCAGTTGGGGCCCTAGGGAGACCCAGTACTTC	CASSWGPRETQYF	many	TRBV28	TRBJ2-5	13	.
TGTGCCAGCAGCATCGGACTAGCGGGACCTAGGGAGCAGTTCTTC	CASSIGLAGPREQFF	.	TRBV14	TRBJ2-1	15	TRBD2
TGCGCCAGCAGCCAAGAATTGGCAGAAAAGAGCTCCTATAATTCACCCCTCCACTTT	CASSQELAEKSSYNSPLHF	.	TRBV4-1	TRBJ1-6	19	.
TGTGCCAGCAGTTTCGGTAGCGGGAGTACAGATACGCAGTATTTT	CASSFGSGSTDTQYF	.	TRBV12-3/TRBV12-4	TRBJ2-3	15	TRBD2
TGTGCCAGCAGCGCGGGTCTAGAAGGGGAAAAACTGTTTTTT	CASSAGLEGEKLFF	few	TRBV5-4	TRBJ1-4	14	.
TGCAGTGCTAGAGTCGGACTAGCGGGTGAGCAGTTCTTC	CSARVGLAGEQFF	many	TRBV20-1	TRBJ2-1	13	TRBD2
TGTGCCTGGAGTGAAGGGACTAGCGGGAGGGATGAGCAGTTCTTC	CAWSEGTSGRDEQFF	few	TRBV30	TRBJ2-1	15	TRBD2
TGTGCCAGCAGTTACTCGGGCAGGGACTATGGCTACACCTTC	CASSYSGRDYGYTF	many	TRBV6-5	TRBJ1-2	14	.
TGTGCCAGCAGCCTAGGTCAGGGGGGAACCTACGAGCAGTACTTC	CASSLGQGGTYEQYF	many	TRBV3-1	TRBJ2-7	15	.
TGTGCCAGCAGTTTTTGGTCAGGCAATCAGCCCCAGCATTTT	CASSFWSGNQPQHF	few	TRBV12-3/TRBV12-4	TRBJ1-5	14	.
TGTGCCAGCAGCTCCGAAGCAGGCAATACGCAGTATTTT	CASSSEAGNTQYF	many	TRBV7-9	TRBJ2-3	13	.
TGCGCCAGCGCCACCCGGGGTACCTACGAGCAGTACTTC	CASATRGTYEQYF	.	TRBV10-2	TRBJ2-7	13	.
TGTGCCACCAGCAGACCTGGGACAGGTAATCATGGCTACACCTTC	CATSRPGTGNHGYTF	.	TRBV15	TRBJ1-2	15	TRBD1
TGTGCCAGCAGTTACTCTAACAGGGGGACAAACACTGAAGCTTTCTTT	CASSYSNRGTNTEAFF	.	TRBV6-2/TRBV6-3	TRBJ1-1	16	TRBD1
TGTGCCAGCAGTGAAGGGAGATGGAACACTGAAGCTTTCTTT	CASSEGRWNTEAFF	many	TRBV2	TRBJ1-1	14	.
TGCAGTGCCATCCCTGGGTGGTTTCGAAATGAGCAGTTCTTC	CSAIPGWFRNEQFF	many	TRBV20-1	TRBJ2-1	14	.
TGTGCCAGCAGCTCTGAAGCGGGAGCGGTTGTGCAGTACTTC	CASSSEAGAVVQYF	many	TRBV7-8	TRBJ2-7	14	TRBD2
TGTGCCAGCAGGCCAAGAGGGGAGGGGTCTGGGACCCAGTACTTC	CASRPRGEGSGTQYF	many	TRBV28	TRBJ2-5	15	TRBD2
TGCGCCAGCAGCCAAGGCAAGGAGTGGAACACTGAAGCTTTCTTT	CASSQGKEWNTEAFF	many	TRBV4-1	TRBJ1-1	15	.
TGCGCCAGCAGCTTGGGTTCGTCGGCGCATGGGGCCAACGTCCTGACTTTC	CASSLGSSAHGANVLTF	.	TRBV5-1	TRBJ2-6	17	.
TGCGCCAGCAGCCAGGTGGGAGACTACGAGCAGTACTTC	CASSQVGDYEQYF	many	TRBV4-1	TRBJ2-7	13	.
TGTGCCAGCAGCACTGGACACAGGTCCCAAGAGACCCAGTACTTC	CASSTGHRSQETQYF	.	TRBV7-9	TRBJ2-5	15	.
TGCAGTGCTCTCGATCGACAGGTTGAAGCTTTCTTT	CSALDRQVEAFF	.	TRBV20-1	TRBJ1-1	12	.
TGTGCTCTGCCCCGGACAGGGGGCCGTCACCCGAACACTGAAGCTTTCTTT	CALPRTGGRHPNTEAFF	few	TRBV7-3	TRBJ1-1	17	TRBD1
TGCGCCAGCAGCCACCCGGGACAGGGATCCTACGAGCAGTACTTC	CASSHPGQGSYEQYF	many	TRBV5-1	TRBJ2-7	15	TRBD1
TGTGCCACCGCTCGGGGGGGGGGCCACTATGGCTACACCTTC	CATARGGGHYGYTF	many	TRBV15	TRBJ1-2	14	.
TGTGCCTGGAGTTACGGATCTCGAGCCAAAAACATTCAGTACTTC	CAWSYGSRAKNIQYF	many	TRBV30	TRBJ2-4	15	.
TGCAGTGCTACGCCTGGCGGGAGGATCGATGAGCAGTTCTTC	CSATPGGRIDEQFF	many	TRBV20-1	TRBJ2-1	14	TRBD2
TGTGCCTGGAGTGTAGGGGGGATTCCCCTTCCCTACGAGCAGTACTTC	CAWSVGGIPLPYEQYF	many	TRBV30	TRBJ2-7	16	.
TGTGCCACCGGAGGGCAGGGCGAGATGGAGACCCAGTACTTC	CATGGQGEMETQYF	many	TRBV6-1	TRBJ2-5	14	.
TGTGCCAGCAGCTTCCGCACAGGGAAAATCACAGATACGCAGTATTTT	CASSFRTGKITDTQYF	many	TRBV3-1	TRBJ2-3	16	.
TGTGCCAGCAGCTTGCAATTATCCTACGAGCAGTACTTC	CASSLQLSYEQYF	few	TRBV5-4	TRBJ2-7	13	.
TGTGCCAGCAGTCTCTGGGACAGGGCTAACACTGAAGCTTTCTTT	CASSLWDRANTEAFF	many	TRBV28	TRBJ1-1	15	TRBD1
TGTGCCAGCAGCTTCGGTAGCGGGGGGGACCAAGAGACCCAGTACTTC	CASSFGSGGDQETQYF	few	TRBV5-4	TRBJ2-5	16	TRBD2
TGTGCCAGTAGGACTAGCGGGGGGGCCATAAATGAGCAGTTCTTC	CASRTSGGAINEQFF	few	TRBV19	TRBJ2-1	15	TRBD2
TGTGCCAGCAGCTTAAGTTTTGGCGAGACCCAGTACTTC	CASSLSFGETQYF	many	TRBV7-3	TRBJ2-5	13	.
TGTGCCAGCACCGCGAGCGGGGGAATGGAGACCCAGTACTTC	CASTASGGMETQYF	many	TRBV7-9	TRBJ2-5	14	TRBD2
TGCGCCAGCAGCCAAGTTCGGGCTAGCGGGAGAGATACGCAGTATTTT	CASSQVRASGRDTQYF	.	TRBV4-1	TRBJ2-3	16	TRBD2
TGTGCCAGCTCACCGAAGCGGGGGCGCGGGGGCCTGGTTACGCAGTATTTT	CASSPKRGRGGLVTQYF	few	TRBV18	TRBJ2-3	17	TRBD2
TGTGCCAGCAGTGATCGGACAGGGGGCCGTCAGCCCCAGCATTTT	CASSDRTGGRQPQHF	many	TRBV2	TRBJ1-5	15	TRBD1
TGTGCCAGCAGCAGACCGACGGGACTAGCGGTTATTACGCAGTATTTT	CASSRPTGLAVITQYF	many	TRBV7-9	TRBJ2-3	16	TRBD2